This T cell receptor (beta chain) is drawn from a study of early T cells in non-severe SARS-CoV-2 infection. The V end lost 6 bases, the J end lost 6 bases, and 28 bases lay between the germline ends. The CDR3 totals 18 residues. Germline V gene data show CDR1 as SEHNR and CDR2 as FQNEAQ (reference sequence). TCRdb used MiXCR to reprocess the 5' RACE reads, holding one entry per CDR3 protein. The sample lists about 83,000 distinct CDR3 sequences; roughly 10% were seen once. The rearrangement links TRBV7-9 to TRBJ2-3, with D perhaps TRBD1 or TRBD2 (5 bases each). This TCR came from an adult who was a healthcare worker with PCR-confirmed SARS-CoV-2 infection or an uninfected control (not recorded which). The starting material was whole blood, obtained at baseline. Here the CDR3 DNA reads TGTGCCAGCAGTAGGCCGCGCACGAGGGACGCAGAGTGGGATACGCAGTATTTT. The encoded protein is CASSRPRTRDAEWDTQYF. The variable domain in full, completed from reference TRBV7-9 and TRBJ2-3, reads DTGVSQNPRHKITKRGQNVTFRCDPISEHNRLYWYRQTLGQGPEFLTYFQNEAQLEKSRLLSDRFSAERPKGSFSTLEIQRTEQGDSAMYLCASSRPRTRDAEWDTQYFGPGTRLTVL.